This section outlines one TCR beta chain sequence together with its context. The antigen is not known. Given a much more abundant clone one base away, this may be a read error. After removal of 8 bases from V and 6 bases from J, the junction contained 9 bases not matched to a gene. The CDR3 runs to 13 residues. What was amplified from RNA transcripts were TCR beta CDR3 regions. The HTBI set primed first-round TCR CDR3 RT-PCR. A single record per CDR3 protein comes from TCRdb applying MiXCR to the multiplex PCR reads. This sample yields hundreds of thousands of distinct CDR3 sequences, of which under 45% are seen a single time; 30% to 40% belongs to the top ten. Patients between 18 and 65 years old had hyperthyroidism, newly diagnosed and lasting under 2 months. The PBMCs were taken from about 10 ml of fresh peripheral blood. The sample is drawn from a study of T cells in Graves' hyperthyroidism and ophthalmopathy. Study-level results: Within blood appeared most thyroid clonotypes that had expanded above 0.001.

The sequence was obtained from a woman in her 40s with Graves' hyperthyroidism. The chain recombines TRBV12-3 or TRBV12-4 with TRBJ1-2; TRBD1 matches at 7 bases. The sequencing input was blood. CDR3 coding DNA: TGTGCCAGCGTCCCCGACAGGGAACATGGCTACACCTTC. Residues: CASVPDREHGYTF.